Given below is one T cell receptor (beta chain) in context. Its antigen target is currently unknown. Base qualities are missing; no much larger clone stands one base away. This specimen belongs to a study of long-term antiretroviral therapy in people with HIV (dated by TCRdb to the early 2020s). Study-level background: Collection of the earliest samples took place about a decade ahead of the 2015 WHO recommendation for immediate ART, at a time when ART was typically delayed until CD4 counts fell. Of the roughly 30 participants with HIV, more than 10 were female. No cross-contamination during QIAcube processing was shown when test extractions of a monoclonal T-cell line were performed alongside roughly 30 polyclonal samples. A retrospective serial study tested whether changes in peripheral blood TRB repertoire composition and diversity were associated with ART initiation and durable HIV suppression. From 30 adults with confirmed HIV infection, the cohort provided 150 to 200 cryopreserved PBMC samples, gathered serially across a mean of approximately six years (range 1-12).

Sequences MGHRA (CDR1) and YSYEKL (CDR2) are obtained from the germline V gene. The CDR3, from cysteine to phenylalanine, totals 18 residues. Only the CDR3 DNA stays, 54 bases, in frame from base 1. Relative to germline, V is 0 bases shorter and J is 2 bases shorter, with 17 bases between their ends. The immunoSEQ hsTCRB v3.0 assay was used at survey level resolution to sequence the TRB variable region. TRB sequencing targeted a depth of about 35,000-50,000 T-cell genomes per sample. TRB libraries were pooled and sequenced on an Illumina MiSeq using a v3 150-cycle kit. The study's processing was this. Repertoire analysis ran in R within a reproducible Nextflow workflow covering QC, data transformation and analysis. LymphoSeq2, an R package for exploring AIRR-Seq data, was used to implement custom analyses. A few samples that yielded fewer than 5000 total TRB sequences were excluded, so that approximately 170 HIV repertoires were analyzed. Among the 200 or so HIV repertoires that were kept, some 61 were collected before ART initiation and more than 120 were collected after ART initiation. Repertoires were downsampled to 5000 TRB nucleotide sequences, with summary statistics averaged over 100 downsampling iterations. Only TRB sequences with CDR3 regions of at least seven amino acids were retained for analysis. Two measures captured diversity: a Shannon entropy-derived clonality score and the Gini coefficient. Repertoire networks linked the top 5000 CDR3 amino acid sequences whenever two sequences differed by an edit distance of one. For TRB CDR3 amino acid sequences, antigen specificity groups and MHC restriction were predicted with GLIPH2. Known CMV, EBV, HIV or tissue antigen associations were flagged by matching CDR3 amino acid sequences against VDJdb and McPAS-TCR. Pre-ART, post-ART and control groups were compared with Wilcoxon signed-rank tests and Holm-Bonferroni correction. Sourced from immuneACCESS, this table was stored by TCRdb with only in-frame sequences that have V and J called. A share of the clones is absent; for the studies checked, an unresolved V gene accounts for under half, and the remainder has no known explanation. The V and J calls and clone size come from that table; D and trimming were worked out from the DNA. Present in this sample are around 36,000 clones, under 85% of which were seen just once. 3% to 4% of the sample is taken by the ten largest.

Inclusion was restricted to participants for whom at least one PBMC sample before ART initiation and at least two post-ART samples were available. Treatment was received in the United States of America by all participants with HIV. Before DNA extraction, cryopreserved samples containing about 0.95-10 million PBMC were thawed and washed. At the time of the earliest PBMC sample, participants with HIV were aged between about 20 and 54 years. PBMC samples from each participant spanned 1-4 timepoints before ART initiation and 2-8 timepoints after ART initiation, with a median of 7 samples. For every participant, serial HIV viral load, CD4+ T-cell count, ART history and demographic data were obtained. A Qiagen kit on a QIAcube was used to extract genomic DNA from unsorted PBMC, with samples processed in batches of 12. Overall study results and their limits: Unsorted PBMC were profiled instead of sorted CD4+ and CD8+ T cells because pre-ART samples had limited cell numbers. A significant increase in TRB diversity was found to be associated with ART initiation, although TRB diversity was observed to remain significantly below that of transplant donor controls even after long-term ART. HIV repertoires had narrower CDR3 length ranges than controls, and the network structure suggested an antigen-experienced repertoire that shifted only slightly toward naive after ART. Owing to limited PBMC availability, only the TCR beta chain was sequenced, without alpha chain pairing. The repertoire was dominated across all time points by expanded TRB clones identified before ART initiation, although this dominance was seen to fluctuate and to decrease in many PLHIV after ART. Inferences about post-ART repertoire changes were limited because no data were available on ART adherence, viral resistance or therapy changes. The samples were dated from about 2003 to 2017, and the ART regimens that were used may be less effective than current ART regimens.

The input for sequencing was unsorted PBMCs, taken 3 years after starting antiretroviral therapy. The receptor's source is a man aged 45-65 years with HIV. Here the chain combines TRBV4-1 and TRBJ2-4; the D segment may tentatively be TRBD1 or TRBD2, each giving 5 matched bases. The sequenced DNA: TGCGCCAGCAGCCAAGATCTCGAGGGACGCCGGACCAAAAACATTCAGTACTTC. The encoded protein is CASSQDLEGRRTKNIQYF.